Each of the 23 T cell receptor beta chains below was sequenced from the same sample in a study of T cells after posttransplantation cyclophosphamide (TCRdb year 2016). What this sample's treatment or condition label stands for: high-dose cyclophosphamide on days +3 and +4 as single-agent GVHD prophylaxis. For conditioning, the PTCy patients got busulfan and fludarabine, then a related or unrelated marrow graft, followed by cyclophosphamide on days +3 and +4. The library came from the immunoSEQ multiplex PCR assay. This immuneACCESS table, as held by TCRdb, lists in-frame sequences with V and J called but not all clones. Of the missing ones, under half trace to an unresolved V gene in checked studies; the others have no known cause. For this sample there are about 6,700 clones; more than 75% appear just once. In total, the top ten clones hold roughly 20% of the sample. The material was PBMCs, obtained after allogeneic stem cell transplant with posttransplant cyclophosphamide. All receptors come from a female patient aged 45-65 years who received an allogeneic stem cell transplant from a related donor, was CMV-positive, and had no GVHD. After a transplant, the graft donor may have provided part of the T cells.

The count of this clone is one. CDR3 region: CASGGGIASGGYTF. CDR3 bases: TGTGCCAGCGGGGGGGGAATTGCGAGCGGTGGCTACACCTTC. The J gene is TRBJ1-2, the V gene TRBV5-6; weak D call: TRBD1 (5 bases). The CDR3 loop spans 14 amino acids. The V gene's germline CDR1 is SGHDT and CDR2 YYEEEE. V lost 7 bases, J lost 7 bases, and 20 bases lay in between.

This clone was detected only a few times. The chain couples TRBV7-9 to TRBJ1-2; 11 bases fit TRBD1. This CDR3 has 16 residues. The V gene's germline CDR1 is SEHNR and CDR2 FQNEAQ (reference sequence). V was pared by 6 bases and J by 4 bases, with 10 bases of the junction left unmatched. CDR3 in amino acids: CASSFTGTGGTYGYTF. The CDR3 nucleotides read TGTGCCAGCAGTTTTACCGGGACAGGGGGTACCTATGGCTACACCTTC.

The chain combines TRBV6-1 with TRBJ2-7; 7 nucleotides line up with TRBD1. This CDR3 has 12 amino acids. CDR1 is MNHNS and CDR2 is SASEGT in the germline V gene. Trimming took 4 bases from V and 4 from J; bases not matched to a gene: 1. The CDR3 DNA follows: TGTGCCAGCAGTGGGGGACAGTACGAGCAGTACTTC. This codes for CASSGGQYEQYF.

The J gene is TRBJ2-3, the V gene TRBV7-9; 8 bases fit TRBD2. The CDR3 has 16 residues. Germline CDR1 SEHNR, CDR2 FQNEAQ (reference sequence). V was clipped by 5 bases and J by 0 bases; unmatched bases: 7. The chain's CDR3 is CASSPRPSGSTDTQYF. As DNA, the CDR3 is TGTGCCAGCAGCCCTCGCCCTAGCGGGAGCACAGATACGCAGTATTTT.

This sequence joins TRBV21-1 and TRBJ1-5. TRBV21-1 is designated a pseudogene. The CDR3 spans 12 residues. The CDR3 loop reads CASSKARQPQHF. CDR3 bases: TGTGCCAGCAGCAAAGCTCGTCAGCCCCAGCATTTT.

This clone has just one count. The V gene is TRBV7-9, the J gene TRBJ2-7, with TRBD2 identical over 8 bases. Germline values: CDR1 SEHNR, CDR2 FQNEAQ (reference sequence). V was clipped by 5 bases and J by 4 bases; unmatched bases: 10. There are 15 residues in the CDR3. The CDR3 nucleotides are TGTGCCAGCAGCCCCTCGGGGGGGGGTTCTTACGAGCAGTACTTC. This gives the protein CASSPSGGGSYEQYF.

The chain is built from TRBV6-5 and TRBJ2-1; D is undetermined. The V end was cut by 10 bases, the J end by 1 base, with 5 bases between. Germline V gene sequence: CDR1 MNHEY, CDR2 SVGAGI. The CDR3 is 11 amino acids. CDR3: CAIQSYNEQFF. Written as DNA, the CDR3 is TGTGCCATCCAATCCTACAATGAGCAGTTCTTC.

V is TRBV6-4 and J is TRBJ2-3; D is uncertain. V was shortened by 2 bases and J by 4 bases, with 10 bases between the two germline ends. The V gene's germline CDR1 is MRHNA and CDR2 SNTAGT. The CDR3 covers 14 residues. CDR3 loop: CASSDPLMSDTQYF. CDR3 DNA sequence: TGTGCCAGCAGTGACCCCCTAATGTCAGATACGCAGTATTTT.

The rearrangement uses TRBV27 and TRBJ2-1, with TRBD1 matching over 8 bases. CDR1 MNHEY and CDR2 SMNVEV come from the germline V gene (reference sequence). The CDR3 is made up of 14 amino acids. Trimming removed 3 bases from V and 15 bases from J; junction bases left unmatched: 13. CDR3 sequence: CASSFLPGGAPPFF. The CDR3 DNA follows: TGTGCCAGCAGTTTTCTGCCAGGGGGCGCCCCACCGTTCTTC.

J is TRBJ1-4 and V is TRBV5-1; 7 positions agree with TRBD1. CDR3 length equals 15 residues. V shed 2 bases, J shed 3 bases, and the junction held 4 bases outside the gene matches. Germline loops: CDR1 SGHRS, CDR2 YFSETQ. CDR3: CASSFSGTANEKLFF. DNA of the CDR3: TGCGCCAGCAGCTTCTCGGGGACAGCTAATGAAAAACTGTTTTTT. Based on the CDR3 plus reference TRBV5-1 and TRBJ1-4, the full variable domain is KAGVTQTPRYLIKTRGQQVTLSCSPISGHRSVSWYQQTPGQGLQFLFEYFSETQRNKGNFPGRFSGRQFSNSRSEMNVSTLELGDSALYLCASSFSGTANEKLFFGSGTQLSVL.

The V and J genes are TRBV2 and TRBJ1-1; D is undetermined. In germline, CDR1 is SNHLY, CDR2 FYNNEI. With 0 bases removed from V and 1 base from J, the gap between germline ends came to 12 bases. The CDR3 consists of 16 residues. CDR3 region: CASSEATGRGNTEAFF. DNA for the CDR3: TGTGCCAGCAGTGAAGCTACGGGCCGGGGGAACACTGAAGCTTTCTTT.

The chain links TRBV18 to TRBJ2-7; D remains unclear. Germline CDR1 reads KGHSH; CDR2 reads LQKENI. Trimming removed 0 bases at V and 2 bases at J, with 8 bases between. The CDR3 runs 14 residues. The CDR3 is CASSPPLNTYEQYF. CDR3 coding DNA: TGTGCCAGCTCACCACCGTTAAACACCTACGAGCAGTACTTC.

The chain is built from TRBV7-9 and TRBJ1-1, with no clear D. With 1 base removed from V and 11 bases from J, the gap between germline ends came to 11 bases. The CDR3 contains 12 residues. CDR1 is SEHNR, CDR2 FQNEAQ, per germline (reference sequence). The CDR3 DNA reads TGTGCCAGCAGCTTAGAAGTGGCAGGCGCTTTCTTT. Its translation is CASSLEVAGAFF.

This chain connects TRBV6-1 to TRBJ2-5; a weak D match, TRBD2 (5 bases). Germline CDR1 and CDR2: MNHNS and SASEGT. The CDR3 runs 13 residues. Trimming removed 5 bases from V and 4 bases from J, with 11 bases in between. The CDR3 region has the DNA TGTGCCAGCAGTCTAGGACTTGGAGAGACCCAGTACTTC. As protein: CASSLGLGETQYF.

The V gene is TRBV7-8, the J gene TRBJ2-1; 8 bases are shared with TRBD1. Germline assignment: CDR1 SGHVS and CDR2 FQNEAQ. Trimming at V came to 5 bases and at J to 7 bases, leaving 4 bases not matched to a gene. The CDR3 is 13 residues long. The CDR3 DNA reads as TGTGCCAGCAGCCTCGACAGGGGAAATGAGCAGTTCTTC. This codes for CASSLDRGNEQFF.

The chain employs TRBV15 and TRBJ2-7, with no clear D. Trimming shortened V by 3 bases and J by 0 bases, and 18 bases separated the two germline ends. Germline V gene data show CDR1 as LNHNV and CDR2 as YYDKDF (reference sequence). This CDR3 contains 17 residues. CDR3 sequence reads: CATSRESLGDSSYEQYF. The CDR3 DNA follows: TGTGCCACCAGCAGGGAATCCTTGGGCGATAGCTCCTACGAGCAGTACTTC. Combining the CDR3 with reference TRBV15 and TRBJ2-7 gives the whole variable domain DAMVIQNPRYQVTQFGKPVTLSCSQTLNHNVMYWYQQKSSQAPKLLFHYYDKDFNNEADTPDNFQSRRPNTSFCFLDIRSPGLGDTAMYLCATSRESLGDSSYEQYFGPGTRLTVT.

The DNA of the CDR3 is TGTGCCAGCAGCTTGGATCTAGCGGTCACAGATACGCAGTATTTT. It specifies CASSLDLAVTDTQYF. J is TRBJ2-3 and V is TRBV5-4, with 7 bases aligning to TRBD2. After removal of 0 bases from V and 2 bases from J, the junction contained 3 bases not matched to a gene. The CDR3 spans 15 residues. Germline-derived CDR1 and CDR2 are SGHNT and YYREEE (reference sequence). The whole variable domain, filled in from reference TRBV5-4 and TRBJ2-3, reads ETGVTQSPTHLIKTRGQQVTLRCSSQSGHNTVSWYQQALGQGPQFIFQYYREEENGRGNFPPRFSGLQFPNYSSELNVNALELDDSALYLCASSLDLAVTDTQYFGPGTRLTVL.

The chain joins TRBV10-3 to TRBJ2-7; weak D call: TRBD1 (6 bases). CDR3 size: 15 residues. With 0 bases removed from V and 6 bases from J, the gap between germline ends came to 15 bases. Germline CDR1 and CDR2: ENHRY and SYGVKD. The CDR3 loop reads CAISESGTPPLEQYF. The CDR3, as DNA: TGTGCCATCAGTGAGTCGGGGACACCCCCCCTCGAGCAGTACTTC.

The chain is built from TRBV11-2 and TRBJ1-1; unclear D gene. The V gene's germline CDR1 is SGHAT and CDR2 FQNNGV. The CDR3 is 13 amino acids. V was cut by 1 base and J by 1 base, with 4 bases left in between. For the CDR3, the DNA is TGTGCCAGCAGCTTAGGGCAGAACACTGAAGCTTTCTTT. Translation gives CASSLGQNTEAFF.

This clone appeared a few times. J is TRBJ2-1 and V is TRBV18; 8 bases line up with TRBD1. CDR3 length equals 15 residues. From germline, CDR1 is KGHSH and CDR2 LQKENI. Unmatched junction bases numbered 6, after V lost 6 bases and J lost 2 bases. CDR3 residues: CASSTGQGPYNEQFF. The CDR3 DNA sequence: TGTGCCAGCTCGACCGGACAGGGTCCCTACAATGAGCAGTTCTTC.

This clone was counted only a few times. CDR3 in DNA: TGTGCCAGCTCACTCGGGAAGGGAGAGAGATCACCCCTCCACTTT. Protein product: CASSLGKGERSPLHF. The genes are TRBV18 and TRBJ1-6; D ambiguous. This CDR3 is 15 amino acids long. The V and J ends lost 4 bases and 10 bases respectively, with 17 bases between them. The germline V gene encodes CDR1 KGHSH and CDR2 LQKENI.

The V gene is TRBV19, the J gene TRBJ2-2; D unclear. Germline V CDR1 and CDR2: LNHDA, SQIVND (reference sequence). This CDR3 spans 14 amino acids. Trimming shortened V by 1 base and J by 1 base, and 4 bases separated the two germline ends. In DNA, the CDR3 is TGTGCCAGTAGTATAGTAAAGAACACCGGGGAGCTGTTTTTT. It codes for CASSIVKNTGELFF.

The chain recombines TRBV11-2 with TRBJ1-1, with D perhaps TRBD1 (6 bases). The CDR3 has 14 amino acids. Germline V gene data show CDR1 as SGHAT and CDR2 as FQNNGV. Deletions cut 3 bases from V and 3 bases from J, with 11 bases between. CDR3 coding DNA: TGTGCCAGCAGCTTTATCCAGGGGTACACTGAAGCTTTCTTT. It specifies CASSFIQGYTEAFF.